The source of this T cell receptor (beta chain) is a study of blood T cells in healthy people across ages. Study outcomes and limitations: The fall in TCR beta diversity per million T cells was roughly linear with age.

This clonotype has more than one count but fewer than ten. Its antigen is as yet unknown. Through a sample-barcoded 5' primer and a J-beta primer mix, a second PCR was run for about 6 to 11 cycles. TCRdb analysed the 5' RACE reads with MiXCR anew, one entry per CDR3 protein. The sample holds around 800,000 distinct CDR3 sequences, 20% to 30% seen once. CDR1 and CDR2 (germline): MNHEY, SVGAGI. V lost 7 bases, J lost 8 bases, and 16 bases stayed unmatched. There are 16 residues in the CDR3. These same data were also listed under a study on T cells of mothers and their children.

The sequenced sample was blood. The J gene is TRBJ1-2, the V gene TRBV6-5; 10 bases line up with TRBD1. The clonotype was recovered from a boy between 10 and 17 years old in good health. The CDR3 region has the DNA TGTGCCAGCACCCCACATAAAACGGACAGGGGGGACGGCTACACCTTC. This sequence encodes CASTPHKTDRGDGYTF.